This T cell receptor (beta chain) emerged from a study of blood T cell repertoires in COVID-19. Method: immunoSEQ multiplex PCR; TCRdb's copy keeps in-frame clones and lacks some. The repertoire holds around 180,000 clones, 60% to 85% seen once, with roughly a sixth in the top ten. The CDR3 is 12 amino acids. CDR1 is MDHEN, CDR2 SYDVKM, per germline. V shed 3 bases and J shed 10 bases, with 10 bases lying between them. The TCR sequence derives from a man in his fifties or sixties with active or convalescent COVID-19. V is TRBV28 and J is TRBJ2-1, with D maybe TRBD2 (7 bases). Input material: peripheral blood. The CDR3 DNA reads TGTGCCAGCAGTTTGAGGGGGGGCGAGCAGTTCTTC. Translating gives CASSLRGGEQFF.